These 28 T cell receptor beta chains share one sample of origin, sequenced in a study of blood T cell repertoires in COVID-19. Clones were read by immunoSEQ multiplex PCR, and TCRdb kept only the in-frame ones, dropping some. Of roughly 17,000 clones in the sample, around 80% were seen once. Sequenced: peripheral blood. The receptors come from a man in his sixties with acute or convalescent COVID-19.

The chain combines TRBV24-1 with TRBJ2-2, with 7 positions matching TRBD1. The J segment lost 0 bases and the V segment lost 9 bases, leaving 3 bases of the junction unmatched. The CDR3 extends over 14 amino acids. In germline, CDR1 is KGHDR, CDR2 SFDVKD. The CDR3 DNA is TGTGCCACCTCCGGGACAGCGAACACCGGGGAGCTGTTTTTT. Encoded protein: CATSGTANTGELFF.

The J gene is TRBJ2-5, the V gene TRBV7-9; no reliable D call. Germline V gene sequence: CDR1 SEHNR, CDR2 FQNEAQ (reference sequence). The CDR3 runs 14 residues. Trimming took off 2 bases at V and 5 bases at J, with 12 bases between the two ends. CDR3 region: CASSLSSPVETQYF. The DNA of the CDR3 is TGTGCCAGCAGCTTATCTTCTCCGGTGGAGACCCAGTACTTC.

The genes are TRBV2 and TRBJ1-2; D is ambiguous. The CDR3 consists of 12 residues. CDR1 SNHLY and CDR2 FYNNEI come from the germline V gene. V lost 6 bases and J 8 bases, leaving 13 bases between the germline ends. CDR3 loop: CASSSGKTGYTF. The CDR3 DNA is TGTGCCAGCAGCTCGGGAAAGACCGGCTACACCTTC.

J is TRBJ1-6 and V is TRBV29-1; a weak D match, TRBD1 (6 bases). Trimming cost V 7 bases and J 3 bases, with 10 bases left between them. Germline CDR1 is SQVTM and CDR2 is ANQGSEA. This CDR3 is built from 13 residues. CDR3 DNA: TGCAGCGGGCAGGACAGCTATAATTCACCCCTCCACTTT. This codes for CSGQDSYNSPLHF. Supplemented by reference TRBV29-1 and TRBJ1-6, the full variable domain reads SAVISQKPSRDICQRGTSLTIQCQVDSQVTMMFWYRQQPGQSLTLIATANQGSEATYESGFVIDKFPISRPNLTFSTLTVSNMSPEDSSIYLCSGQDSYNSPLHFGNGTRLTVT.

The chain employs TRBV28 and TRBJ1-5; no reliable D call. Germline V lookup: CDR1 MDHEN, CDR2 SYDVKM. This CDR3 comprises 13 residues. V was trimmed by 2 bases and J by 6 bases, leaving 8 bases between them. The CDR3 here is CASSLLNGQPQHF. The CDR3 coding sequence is TGTGCCAGCAGTTTACTGAACGGTCAGCCCCAGCATTTT.

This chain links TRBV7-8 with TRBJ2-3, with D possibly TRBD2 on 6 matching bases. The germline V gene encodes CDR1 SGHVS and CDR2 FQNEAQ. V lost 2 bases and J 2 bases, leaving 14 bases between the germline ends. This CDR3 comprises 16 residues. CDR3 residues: CASSLRGGTYTDTQYF. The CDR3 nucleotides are TGTGCCAGCAGCTTAAGGGGTGGGACTTACACAGATACGCAGTATTTT.

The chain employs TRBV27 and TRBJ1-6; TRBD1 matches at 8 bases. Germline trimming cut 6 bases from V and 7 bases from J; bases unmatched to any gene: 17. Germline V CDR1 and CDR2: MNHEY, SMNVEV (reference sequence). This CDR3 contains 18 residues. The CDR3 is CASRTILRDRRLNSPLHF. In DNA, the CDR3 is TGTGCCAGCAGGACCATACTTCGGGACAGGAGGTTAAATTCACCCCTCCACTTT.

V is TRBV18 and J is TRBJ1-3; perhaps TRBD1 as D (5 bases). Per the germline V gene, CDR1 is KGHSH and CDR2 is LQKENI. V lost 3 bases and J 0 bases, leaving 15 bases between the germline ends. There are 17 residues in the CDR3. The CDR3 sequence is CASSPLSQAHSGNTIYF. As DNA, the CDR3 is TGTGCCAGCTCACCCTTATCACAGGCCCACTCTGGAAACACCATATATTTT. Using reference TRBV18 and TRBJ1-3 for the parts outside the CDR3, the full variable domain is NAGVMQNPRHLVRRRGQEARLRCSPMKGHSHVYWYRQLPEEGLKFMVYLQKENIIDESGMPKERFSAEFPKEGPSILRIQQVVRGDSAAYFCASSPLSQAHSGNTIYFGEGSWLTVV.

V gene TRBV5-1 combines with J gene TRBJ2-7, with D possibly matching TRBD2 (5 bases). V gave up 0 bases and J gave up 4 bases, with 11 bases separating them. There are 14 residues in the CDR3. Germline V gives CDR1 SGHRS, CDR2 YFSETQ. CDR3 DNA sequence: TGCGCCAGCAGCTTGGGGGTTGGAGGATACGAGCAGTACTTC. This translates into CASSLGVGGYEQYF. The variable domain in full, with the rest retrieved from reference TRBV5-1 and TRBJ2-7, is KAGVTQTPRYLIKTRGQQVTLSCSPISGHRSVSWYQQTPGQGLQFLFEYFSETQRNKGNFPGRFSGRQFSNSRSEMNVSTLELGDSALYLCASSLGVGGYEQYFGPGTRLTVT.

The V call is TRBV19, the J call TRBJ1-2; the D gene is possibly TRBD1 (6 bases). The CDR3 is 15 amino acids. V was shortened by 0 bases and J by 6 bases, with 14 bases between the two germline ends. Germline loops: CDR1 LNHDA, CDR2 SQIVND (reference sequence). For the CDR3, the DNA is TGTGCCAGTAGTATAGACCGGGGGGGCCGGAATGGCTACACCTTC. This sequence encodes CASSIDRGGRNGYTF.

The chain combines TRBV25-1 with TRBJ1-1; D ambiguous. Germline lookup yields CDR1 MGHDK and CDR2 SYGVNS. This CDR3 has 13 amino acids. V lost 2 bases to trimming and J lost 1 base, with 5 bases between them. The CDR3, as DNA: TGTGCCAGCAGTGAAGGGCGGAACACTGAAGCTTTCTTT. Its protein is CASSEGRNTEAFF.

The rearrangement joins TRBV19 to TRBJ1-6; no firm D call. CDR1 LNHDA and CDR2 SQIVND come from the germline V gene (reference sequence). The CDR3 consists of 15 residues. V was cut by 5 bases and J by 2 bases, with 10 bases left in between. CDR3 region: CASSEATAYNSPLHF. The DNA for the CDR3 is TGTGCCAGTAGTGAAGCTACAGCCTATAATTCACCCCTCCACTTT.

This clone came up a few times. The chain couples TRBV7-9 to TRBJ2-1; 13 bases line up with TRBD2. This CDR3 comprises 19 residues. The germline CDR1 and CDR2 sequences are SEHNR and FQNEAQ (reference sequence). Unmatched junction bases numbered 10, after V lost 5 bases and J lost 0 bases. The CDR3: CASSVGRLAGGYSYNEQFF. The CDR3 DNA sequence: TGTGCCAGCAGCGTAGGGCGACTAGCGGGGGGCTACTCCTACAATGAGCAGTTCTTC.

The CDR3 loop reads CAIRAVTVSGNTIYF. CDR3 nucleotide sequence: TGTGCCATCAGGGCGGTCACCGTCTCTGGAAACACCATATATTTT. The chain couples TRBV10-3 to TRBJ1-3; D is undetermined. CDR1 is ENHRY and CDR2 is SYGVKD in the germline V gene. The CDR3 runs 15 residues. Trimming stripped 6 bases from V and 0 bases from J, with 12 bases between.

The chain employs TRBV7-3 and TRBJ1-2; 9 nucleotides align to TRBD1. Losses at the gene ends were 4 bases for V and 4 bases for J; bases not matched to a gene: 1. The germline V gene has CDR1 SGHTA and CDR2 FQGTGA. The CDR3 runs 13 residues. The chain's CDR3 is CASSSGQGYGYTF. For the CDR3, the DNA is TGTGCCAGCAGCTCGGGACAGGGCTATGGCTACACCTTC.

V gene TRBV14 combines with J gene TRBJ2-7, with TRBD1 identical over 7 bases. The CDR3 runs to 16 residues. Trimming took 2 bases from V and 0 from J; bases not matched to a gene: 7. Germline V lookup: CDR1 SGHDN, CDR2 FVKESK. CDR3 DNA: TGTGCCAGCAGCCAACTAAAGACAGGGAGCTCCTACGAGCAGTACTTC. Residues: CASSQLKTGSSYEQYF.

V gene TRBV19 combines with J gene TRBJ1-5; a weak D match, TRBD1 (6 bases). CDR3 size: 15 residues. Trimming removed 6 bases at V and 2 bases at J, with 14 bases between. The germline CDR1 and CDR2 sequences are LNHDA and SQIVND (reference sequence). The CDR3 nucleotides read TGTGCCAGTAGCAGTTGGGGGCGGGGCAATCAGCCCCAGCATTTT. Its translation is CASSSWGRGNQPQHF.

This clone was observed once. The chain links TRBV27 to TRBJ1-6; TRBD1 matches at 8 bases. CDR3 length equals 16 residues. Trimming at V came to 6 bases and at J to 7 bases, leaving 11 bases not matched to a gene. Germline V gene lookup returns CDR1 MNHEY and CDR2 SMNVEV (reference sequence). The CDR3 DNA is TGTGCCAGCAGCACCTCCACAGGGGGGAAAAATTCACCCCTCCACTTT. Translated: CASSTSTGGKNSPLHF.

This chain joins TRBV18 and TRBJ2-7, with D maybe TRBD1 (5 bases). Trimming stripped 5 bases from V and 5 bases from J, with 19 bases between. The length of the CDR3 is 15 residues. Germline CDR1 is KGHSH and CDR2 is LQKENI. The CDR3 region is CASSSGWQGFNEQYF. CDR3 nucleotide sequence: TGTGCCAGCTCATCTGGGTGGCAGGGCTTTAACGAGCAGTACTTC. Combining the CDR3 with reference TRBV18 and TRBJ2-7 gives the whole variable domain NAGVMQNPRHLVRRRGQEARLRCSPMKGHSHVYWYRQLPEEGLKFMVYLQKENIIDESGMPKERFSAEFPKEGPSILRIQQVVRGDSAAYFCASSSGWQGFNEQYFGPGTRLTVT.

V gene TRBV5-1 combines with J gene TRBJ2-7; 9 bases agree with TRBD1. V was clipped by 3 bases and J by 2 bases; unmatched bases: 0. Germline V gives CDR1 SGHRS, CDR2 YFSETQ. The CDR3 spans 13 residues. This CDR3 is CASSWTGAYEQYF. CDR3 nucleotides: TGCGCCAGCAGCTGGACAGGGGCCTACGAGCAGTACTTC.

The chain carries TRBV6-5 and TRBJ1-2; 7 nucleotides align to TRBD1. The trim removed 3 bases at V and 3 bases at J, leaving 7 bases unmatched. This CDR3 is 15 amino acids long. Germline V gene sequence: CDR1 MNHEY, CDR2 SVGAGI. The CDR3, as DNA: TGTGCCAGCAGTTATTCGCCGGGACAGTACTATGGCTACACCTTC. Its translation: CASSYSPGQYYGYTF.

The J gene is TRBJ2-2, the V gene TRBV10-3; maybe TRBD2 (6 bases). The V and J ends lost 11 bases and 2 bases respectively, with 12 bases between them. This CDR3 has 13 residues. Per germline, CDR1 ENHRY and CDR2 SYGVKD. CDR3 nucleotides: TGTGCCTTCCGGGACTCTAACACCGGGGAGCTGTTTTTT. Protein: CAFRDSNTGELFF.

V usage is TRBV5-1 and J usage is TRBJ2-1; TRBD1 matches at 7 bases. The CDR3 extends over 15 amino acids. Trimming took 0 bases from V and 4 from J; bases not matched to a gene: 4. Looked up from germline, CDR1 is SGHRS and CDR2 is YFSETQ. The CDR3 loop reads CASSLAGTVYNEQFF. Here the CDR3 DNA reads TGCGCCAGCAGCTTGGCCGGGACAGTATACAATGAGCAGTTCTTC.

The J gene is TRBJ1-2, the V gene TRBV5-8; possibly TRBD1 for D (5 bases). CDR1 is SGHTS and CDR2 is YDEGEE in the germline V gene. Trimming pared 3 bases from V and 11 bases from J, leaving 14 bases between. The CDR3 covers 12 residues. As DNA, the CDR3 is TGTGCCAGCAGCTGGGTAGGGGTCGGGTACACCTTC. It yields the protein CASSWVGVGYTF.

The CDR3 is CASSIGQGEGFNEKLFF. In DNA, the CDR3 is TGTGCCAGTAGTATAGGACAGGGAGAGGGATTTAATGAAAAACTGTTTTTT. The gene calls are TRBV19 and TRBJ1-4; 7 nucleotides match TRBD1. The CDR3 is made up of 17 amino acids. Trimming removed 1 base from V and 4 bases from J; junction bases left unmatched: 9. CDR1 and CDR2 (germline): LNHDA, SQIVND (reference sequence).

The CDR3 region is CASSTGTSTGELFF. In DNA form, the CDR3 reads TGTGCCAGTTCAACCGGGACAAGCACCGGGGAGCTGTTTTTT. The gene calls are TRBV2 and TRBJ2-2; the D gene is possibly TRBD1 (6 bases). V lost 9 bases to trimming and J lost 4 bases, with 15 bases between them. From germline, CDR1 is SNHLY and CDR2 FYNNEI. CDR3 size: 14 residues.

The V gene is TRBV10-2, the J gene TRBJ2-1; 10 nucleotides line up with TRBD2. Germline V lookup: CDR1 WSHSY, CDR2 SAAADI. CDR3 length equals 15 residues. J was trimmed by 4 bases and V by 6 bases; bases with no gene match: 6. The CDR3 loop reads CASRVGTSAYNEQFF. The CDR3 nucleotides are TGCGCCAGCAGAGTTGGGACTAGCGCTTACAATGAGCAGTTCTTC.

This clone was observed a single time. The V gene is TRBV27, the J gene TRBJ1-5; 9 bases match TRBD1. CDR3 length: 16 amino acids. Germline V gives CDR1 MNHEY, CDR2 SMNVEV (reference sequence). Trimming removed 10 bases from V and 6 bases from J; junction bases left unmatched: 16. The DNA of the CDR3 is TGTGCCACGCAGGAGCGAGGACAGGGGTTAAGTCAGCCCCAGCATTTT. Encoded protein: CATQERGQGLSQPQHF.